A single sample is the source of the 9 T cell receptor beta chains below, sequenced in a study of blood T cell repertoires in COVID-19. Data came from immunoSEQ multiplex PCR; TCRdb stores just in-frame clones and leaves some out. The sample carries fewer than 300,000 clones, about 85% recorded once. The sequencing sample was made of PBMCs or T cells enriched from blood (not recorded which). Receptor source: a woman aged 50 to 60 who had recovered from COVID-19.

This rearrangement joins TRBV4-1 to TRBJ1-5; 10 nucleotides align to TRBD1. The CDR3 totals 16 residues. CDR1 is MGHRA, CDR2 YSYEKL, per germline. The V gene end was trimmed by 5 bases and the J gene end by 1 base; junction bases not matched to a gene: 5. CDR3 in DNA: TGCGCCAGCAGCGACCGGGACAGGGGAAGCAATCAGCCCCAGCATTTT. Its translation is CASSDRDRGSNQPQHF.

For the CDR3, the DNA is TGTGCCAGCAGTAAGGGACTAGCGGGAGGGGAGCAGTTCTTC. This sequence encodes CASSKGLAGGEQFF. This sequence joins TRBV6-4 and TRBJ2-1; 16 positions match TRBD2. The CDR3 length is 14 residues. V shed 5 bases, J shed 10 bases, and the junction held 2 bases outside the gene matches. The germline CDR1 and CDR2 sequences are MRHNA and SNTAGT.

This sequence joins TRBV9 and TRBJ1-6; 8 bases are a match to TRBD1. The germline CDR1 and CDR2 sequences are SGDLS and YYNGEE. The V and J ends lost 0 bases and 8 bases, in that order; junction bases with no gene match: 1. This CDR3 contains 14 residues. DNA of the CDR3: TGTGCCAGCAGCGTAGCAGGGGGCGATTCACCCCTCCACTTT. The encoded protein is CASSVAGGDSPLHF.

This clone turned up a few times. The rearrangement joins TRBV7-2 to TRBJ2-1, with 7 nucleotides matching TRBD2. J was trimmed by 2 bases and V by 1 base; bases with no gene match: 5. The CDR3 length is 16 residues. Looked up from germline, CDR1 is SGHTA and CDR2 is FQGNSA. This chain's CDR3 is CASSLVAGETYNEQFF. For the CDR3, the DNA is TGTGCCAGCAGCTTAGTCGCGGGGGAAACCTACAATGAGCAGTTCTTC.

The sample holds a few counts of this clone. This chain connects TRBV5-1 to TRBJ2-1; 11 bases align to TRBD2. The trim removed 8 bases at V and 5 bases at J, leaving 9 bases unmatched. From germline, CDR1 is SGHRS and CDR2 YFSETQ. This CDR3 contains 15 residues. This CDR3 reads CARVPGLAENNEQFF. The CDR3 bases are TGCGCCAGAGTCCCGGGACTAGCGGAAAACAATGAGCAGTTCTTC. Full variable domain (outside the CDR3, taken from reference TRBV5-1 and TRBJ2-1): KAGVTQTPRYLIKTRGQQVTLSCSPISGHRSVSWYQQTPGQGLQFLFEYFSETQRNKGNFPGRFSGRQFSNSRSEMNVSTLELGDSALYLCARVPGLAENNEQFFGPGTRLTVL.

The chain links TRBV11-2 to TRBJ2-1; perhaps TRBD1 as D (5 bases). The CDR3 is 16 residues long. CDR1 and CDR2 (germline): SGHAT, FQNNGV. The V gene lost 1 base and the J gene lost 9 bases, with 19 bases spanning the gap. CDR3 nucleotide sequence: TGTGCCAGCAGCTTAGGTAGGGGTTTTTACAATAGTGAGCAGTTCTTC. It is translated as CASSLGRGFYNSEQFF.

V usage is TRBV7-9 and J usage is TRBJ1-6; D is ambiguous. The germline gives CDR1 SEHNR, CDR2 FQNEAQ (reference sequence). The CDR3 contains 15 residues. V shed 5 bases and J shed 4 bases, with 12 bases lying between them. CDR3 nucleotide sequence: TGTGCCAGCAGCCCAGCATCGGGGTATAATTCACCCCTCCACTTT. It encodes CASSPASGYNSPLHF.

This rearrangement joins TRBV5-1 to TRBJ1-3; the match to TRBD1 covers 7 bases. CDR1 SGHRS and CDR2 YFSETQ come from the germline V gene. V shed 4 bases, J shed 0 bases, and the junction held 4 bases outside the gene matches. CDR3 length: 15 residues. CDR3 residues: CASSPAGGSGNTIYF. The CDR3 DNA reads TGCGCCAGCAGCCCGGCAGGGGGCTCTGGAAACACCATATATTTT.

The genes are TRBV3-1 (or the pseudogene TRBV3-2) and TRBJ2-5, with TRBD2 matching 7 bases. The germline V gene encodes CDR1 LGHDT and CDR2 YNNKEL (reference sequence). The junction had 7 bases not matched to a gene; V was cut back by 2 bases and J by 4 bases. The CDR3 is 15 residues long. This chain's CDR3 is CASSQMSLALETQYF. CDR3 coding DNA: TGTGCCAGCAGCCAAATGTCACTAGCGCTAGAGACCCAGTACTTC.